Sequencing of this T cell receptor beta chain was carried out in a study of T cells after posttransplantation cyclophosphamide. Findings and caveats of the study: Blood and skin or GI T cell repertoires showed limited TRB overlap. Donor-recipient repertoire similarity was low at 1-2 months, rising over year one.

V lost 0 bases to trimming and J lost 8 bases, with 5 bases between them. CDR3 size: 12 residues. Germline V CDR1 and CDR2: MNHEY, SVGAGI. About this clone: Its antigen is not known.

Busulfan-fludarabine conditioning, marrow transplant, and cyclophosphamide on days +3 and +4 were administered. Method: immunoSEQ multiplex PCR; TCRdb's copy keeps in-frame clones and lacks some. The data contain tens of thousands of clones, more than 70% of them seen just once; the ten biggest clones take up roughly 7.4%. The gene calls are TRBV6-5 and TRBJ2-1; unclear D gene. Sequencing was performed on CD4+ T cells sorted from blood, taken approximately 2,000 days after a stem cell transplant with posttransplant cyclophosphamide. The clonotype comes from a female patient aged 40-50 years who received an allogeneic stem cell transplant from a related donor, was CMV-positive, and had no GVHD. Some of the T cells may derive from the graft donor. CDR3: CASSYSRDEQFF. The CDR3 region has the DNA TGTGCCAGCAGTTACTCGCGCGATGAGCAGTTCTTC.